These 27 T cell receptor beta chains originate from one sample sequenced in a study of T cell repertoires in cytomegalovirus infection. TCRdb re-analysed the reads in MiXCR, keeping a single row per CDR3 protein. Among approximately 150,000 distinct CDR3 sequences listed, about 6.5% were seen once. The sequenced sample was PBMCs. These receptors originate from a human donor in good health (CMV status not recorded). Some clones in this sample may be carry-over from other donors' samples.

This clonotype appeared a few times. V and J are TRBV5-6 and TRBJ2-5; the D gene is possibly TRBD1 (6 bases). The CDR3 is 16 amino acids. CDR1 and CDR2 (germline): SGHDT, YYEEEE. The germline V and J ends were trimmed by 0 bases and 5 bases, with 17 bases remaining between them. The CDR3 loop is CASSLEAQGPGETQYF. As DNA, the CDR3 is TGTGCCAGCAGCTTGGAAGCCCAGGGGCCCGGGGAGACCCAGTACTTC.

The CDR3 loop reads CSVMQGSNTEAFF. In DNA, the CDR3 is TGCAGCGTCATGCAGGGGTCAAACACTGAAGCTTTCTTT. The gene calls are TRBV29-1 and TRBJ1-1, with a tentative D call TRBD1 (6 bases). The CDR3 runs to 13 residues. V shed 6 bases and J shed 2 bases, with 13 bases lying between them. From germline, CDR1 is SQVTM and CDR2 ANQGSEA.

There are many counts of this clonotype. J is TRBJ1-5 and V is TRBV5-1; weak D call: TRBD1 (5 bases). V was pared by 0 bases and J by 2 bases, with 15 bases between. The CDR3 loop spans 17 amino acids. Germline CDR1 is SGHRS and CDR2 is YFSETQ. The CDR3 protein is CASSLAPAGRGNQPQHF. As DNA, the CDR3 is TGCGCCAGCAGCTTGGCCCCCGCAGGGAGAGGCAATCAGCCCCAGCATTTT. The entire variable domain, with the rest obtained from reference TRBV5-1 and TRBJ1-5, is as follows: KAGVTQTPRYLIKTRGQQVTLSCSPISGHRSVSWYQQTPGQGLQFLFEYFSETQRNKGNFPGRFSGRQFSNSRSEMNVSTLELGDSALYLCASSLAPAGRGNQPQHFGDGTRLSIL.

This clonotype was detected ten times or more. The chain has TRBV6-2 or TRBV6-3 and TRBJ2-7, with TRBD2 matching 11 bases. Germline loops: CDR1 MNHEY, CDR2 SVGEGT. J was trimmed by 3 bases and V by 6 bases; bases with no gene match: 10. CDR3 length: 16 amino acids. CDR3 loop: CASRSSGLAAIYEQYF. CDR3 sequence (DNA): TGTGCCAGCAGGAGCTCGGGACTAGCGGCGATCTACGAGCAGTACTTC.

This clonotype was detected many times. The chain recombines TRBV27 with TRBJ2-6; D gene uncertain. The CDR3 loop spans 15 amino acids. Germline V gene sequence: CDR1 MNHEY, CDR2 SMNVEV (reference sequence). The germline V and J ends were trimmed by 8 bases and 4 bases, with 15 bases remaining between them. CDR3 nucleotides: TGTGCCAGCGGACCGTGGGCCTCCGGGGCCAACGTCCTGACTTTC. It codes for CASGPWASGANVLTF. Supplemented by reference TRBV27 and TRBJ2-6, the full variable domain reads EAQVTQNPRYLITVTGKKLTVTCSQNMNHEYMSWYRQDPGLGLRQIYYSMNVEVTDKGDVPEGYKVSRKEKRNFPLILESPSPNQTSLYFCASGPWASGANVLTFGAGSRLTVL.

The sample holds one count of this clonotype. The chain is built from TRBV2 and TRBJ1-4; D is undetermined. Per the germline V gene, CDR1 is SNHLY and CDR2 is FYNNEI. The length of the CDR3 is 15 residues. V was shortened by 3 bases and J by 7 bases, with 15 bases between the two germline ends. The DNA of the CDR3 is TGTGCCAGCAGTGATGTCGGGGTAATGGGTGAAAAACTGTTTTTT. Amino acids: CASSDVGVMGEKLFF.

Many counts were recorded for this clonotype. This rearrangement joins TRBV6-6 to TRBJ1-4; possible D gene TRBD1, 5 bases. This CDR3 is 14 amino acids long. The V and J ends lost 2 bases and 8 bases respectively, with 12 bases between them. CDR1 MNHNY and CDR2 SVGAGI come from the germline V gene (reference sequence). The CDR3 DNA reads TGTGCCAGCAGTTACAGGCAGGGATACGAAAAACTGTTTTTT. Amino acid sequence: CASSYRQGYEKLFF.

This chain connects TRBV12-3 or TRBV12-4 to TRBJ2-1; no reliable D call. V was pared by 5 bases and J by 2 bases, with 13 bases between. The CDR3 is 15 amino acids. This CDR3 reads CASSETARAYNEQFF. The CDR3, as DNA: TGTGCCAGCAGTGAGACTGCCCGAGCCTACAATGAGCAGTTCTTC.

This clonotype was seen many times. V and J are TRBV7-2 and TRBJ2-3; TRBD2 agrees at 11 bases. The CDR3 covers 16 residues. Germline V gives CDR1 SGHTA, CDR2 FQGNSA. J was trimmed by 4 bases and V by 1 base; bases with no gene match: 4. CDR3 bases: TGTGCCAGCAGCTTAGAAGTAGCGGGGGGGCCAGATACGCAGTATTTT. Its protein product is CASSLEVAGGPDTQYF.

The table lists this clonotype with a few counts. The genes are TRBV19 and TRBJ1-2, with TRBD1 as a possible D gene (6 bases). This CDR3 has 16 amino acids. Germline CDR1 is LNHDA and CDR2 is SQIVND (reference sequence). Trimming took 3 bases from V and 3 from J, leaving 17 bases between them. The DNA for the CDR3 is TGTGCCAGTAGTATCCTGGGGGGCTACGTCTACTATGGCTACACCTTC. Its protein product is CASSILGGYVYYGYTF.

The chain recombines TRBV5-6 with TRBJ2-2; D ambiguous. CDR3 size: 13 residues. From germline, CDR1 is SGHDT and CDR2 YYEEEE. Deletions cut 0 bases from V and 6 bases from J, with 6 bases between. Written as DNA, the CDR3 is TGTGCCAGCAGCTTGGCGTTTGCCGGGGAGCTGTTTTTT. Translating it yields CASSLAFAGELFF.

This clonotype was detected ten times or more. V is TRBV19 and J is TRBJ2-3; D ambiguous. Germline lookup yields CDR1 LNHDA and CDR2 SQIVND (reference sequence). There are 16 residues in the CDR3. Deletions cut 5 bases from V and 2 bases from J, with 17 bases between. CDR3 residues: CASSPATRANTDTQYF. CDR3 sequence (DNA): TGTGCCAGTAGTCCAGCCACCCGGGCCAACACAGATACGCAGTATTTT.

In its sample, this clonotype was seen many times. The chain recombines TRBV7-2 with TRBJ2-4, with D perhaps TRBD1 or TRBD2 (6 bases each). V gave up 1 base and J gave up 8 bases, with 9 bases separating them. The CDR3 is made up of 13 amino acids. Germline lookup yields CDR1 SGHTA and CDR2 FQGNSA. The DNA of the CDR3 is TGTGCCAGCAGCTTAGAAAGGGGGGACATTCAGTACTTC. Translated: CASSLERGDIQYF.

As DNA, the CDR3 is TGTGCCAGCAGCCCGGCCGGGGGAAGTTCACCCCTCCACTTT. Its translation: CASSPAGGSSPLHF. V gene TRBV7-3 combines with J gene TRBJ1-6; D is perhaps TRBD1 (5 bases). V was clipped by 5 bases and J by 9 bases, with 14 bases between them. The V gene's germline CDR1 is SGHTA and CDR2 FQGTGA. The CDR3 consists of 14 residues.

At least ten counts were recorded for this clonotype. This chain joins TRBV7-8 and TRBJ1-1; TRBD1 is a possible D gene (6 bases). The CDR3 length is 13 residues. The germline CDR1 and CDR2 sequences are SGHVS and FQNEAQ. V was clipped by 4 bases and J by 11 bases, with 17 bases between them. CDR3 nucleotide sequence: TGTGCCAGCAGCTGGAACAGGGACGGTAGGGCTTTCTTT. Translation gives CASSWNRDGRAFF.

This clonotype was seen more than once but under ten times. The J gene is TRBJ2-5, the V gene TRBV29-1; D remains unclear. The germline V and J ends were trimmed by 2 bases and 3 bases, with 7 bases remaining between them. The CDR3 consists of 12 residues. Germline-derived CDR1 and CDR2 are SQVTM and ANQGSEA. The CDR3 DNA reads as TGCAGCGTTGAATACTCCGAAGAGACCCAGTACTTC. Translation gives CSVEYSEETQYF.

This clonotype occurred many times. The V and J genes are TRBV7-8 and TRBJ2-1, with 7 positions matching TRBD2. This CDR3 has 15 amino acids. From germline, CDR1 is SGHVS and CDR2 FQNEAQ. With 6 bases clipped from V and 0 bases from J, the junction kept 5 bases outside the gene matches. CDR3 sequence (DNA): TGTGCCAGCAGGGAGACGGGGGGCTCCTACAATGAGCAGTTCTTC. This translates into CASRETGGSYNEQFF.

This clonotype came up many times. V and J are TRBV4-1 and TRBJ2-1; D is ambiguous. Per germline, CDR1 MGHRA and CDR2 YSYEKL. V lost 1 base and J lost 5, with 6 bases in between. The CDR3 covers 13 residues. CDR3 sequence (DNA): TGCGCCAGCAGCCAAGTTGGGAACAATGAGCAGTTCTTC. It is translated as CASSQVGNNEQFF.

This clonotype was observed many times. The chain recombines TRBV7-2 with TRBJ2-1; D not certain. This CDR3 contains 17 residues. The germline V gene has CDR1 SGHTA and CDR2 FQGNSA. The V end was cut by 6 bases, the J end by 6 bases, with 24 bases between. This CDR3 reads CASSPPGRGDHANEQFF. The CDR3 DNA follows: TGTGCCAGCAGTCCTCCTGGGCGTGGGGATCATGCCAATGAGCAGTTCTTC.

The V gene is TRBV29-1, the J gene TRBJ1-2; maybe TRBD1 (6 bases). V was pared by 7 bases and J by 2 bases, with 17 bases between. The CDR3 has 14 residues. Germline values: CDR1 SQVTM, CDR2 ANQGSEA. In DNA, the CDR3 is TGCAGCGCCCTTGGGGGGCAAGTAAACTATGGCTACACCTTC. Translation: CSALGGQVNYGYTF. The variable domain in full, with the rest retrieved from reference TRBV29-1 and TRBJ1-2, is SAVISQKPSRDICQRGTSLTIQCQVDSQVTMMFWYRQQPGQSLTLIATANQGSEATYESGFVIDKFPISRPNLTFSTLTVSNMSPEDSSIYLCSALGGQVNYGYTFGSGTRLTVV.

This clonotype appeared a few times. The V and J genes are TRBV27 and TRBJ1-1; perhaps TRBD1 as D (6 bases). CDR1 and CDR2 (germline): MNHEY, SMNVEV (reference sequence). This CDR3 region has 16 residues. V shed 5 bases and J shed 4 bases, with 20 bases lying between them. This CDR3 reads CASSDRQILRGTEAFF. CDR3 nucleotides: TGTGCCAGCAGTGACCGACAAATTCTCAGGGGCACTGAAGCTTTCTTT.

This clonotype has ten or more counts. The chain links TRBV7-2 to TRBJ1-1, with 10 bases matching TRBD1. Trimming removed 3 bases from V and 4 bases from J; junction bases left unmatched: 2. Germline CDR1 SGHTA, CDR2 FQGNSA. This CDR3 comprises 14 residues. CDR3 DNA: TGTGCCAGCAGCTTCAGGACAGGGGGCACTGAAGCTTTCTTT. Protein sequence: CASSFRTGGTEAFF.

This clonotype appeared many times. J is TRBJ2-1 and V is TRBV20-1; 7 nucleotides align to TRBD1. V shed 2 bases, J shed 6 bases, and the junction held 4 bases outside the gene matches. Germline values: CDR1 DFQATT, CDR2 SNEGSKA (reference sequence). The CDR3 loop spans 13 amino acids. The CDR3 here is CSARRPGGNEQFF. CDR3 bases: TGCAGTGCTAGACGACCAGGGGGCAATGAGCAGTTCTTC.

CDR3 sequence reads: CASSLASNIYGYTF. Here the CDR3 DNA reads TGTGCCAGCAGCTTGGCCAGCAACATCTATGGCTACACCTTC. V usage is TRBV5-4 and J usage is TRBJ1-2; D not resolved. V dropped 0 bases and J dropped 4 bases, with 10 bases sitting between them. Germline-derived CDR1 and CDR2 are SGHNT and YYREEE (reference sequence). The CDR3 sequence is 14 residues long.

This clonotype was recorded many times. This rearrangement joins TRBV7-2 to TRBJ1-1, with D perhaps TRBD1 (6 bases). CDR1 and CDR2 from the germline V gene are SGHTA and FQGNSA. The V and J ends lost 1 base and 0 bases respectively, with 9 bases between them. The CDR3 is 15 residues long. CDR3 bases: TGTGCCAGCAGCTTAGATCACAGGGTGAACACTGAAGCTTTCTTT. This encodes CASSLDHRVNTEAFF.

This clonotype was counted at least ten times. The chain employs TRBV14 and TRBJ2-5, with D unclear. This CDR3 is built from 12 residues. V lost 1 base to trimming and J lost 5 bases, with 5 bases between them. Germline V gene data show CDR1 as SGHDN and CDR2 as FVKESK. CDR3 loop: CASSQVGETQYF. The CDR3 nucleotides read TGTGCCAGCAGCCAAGTGGGGGAGACCCAGTACTTC.

This clonotype was picked up many times. This chain uses TRBV12-3 or TRBV12-4 with TRBJ2-2; the D gene is possibly TRBD2 (6 bases). This CDR3 comprises 14 residues. V dropped 7 bases and J dropped 5 bases, with 14 bases sitting between them. This CDR3 reads CASTQMGGTGELFF. In nucleotides, the CDR3 is TGTGCCAGCACCCAGATGGGGGGAACCGGGGAGCTGTTTTTT.